Below, 30 T cell receptor beta chains from the same sample are listed, as sequenced in a study of cytomegalovirus exposure and HLA in healthy donors. The PCR had 60 Vbeta and 13 Jbeta primers. Profiled with immunoSEQ multiplex PCR; TCRdb holds only in-frame clones, not every one. This table lists more than 40,000 clones. Sequencing used PBMCs. All receptors come from a female donor in good health and CMV-seronegative.

The chain recombines TRBV5-1 with TRBJ1-3, with D hard to call. There are 16 residues in the CDR3. Germline V lookup: CDR1 SGHRS, CDR2 YFSETQ. Trimming pared 2 bases from V and 0 bases from J, leaving 12 bases between. Written as DNA, the CDR3 is TGCGCCAGCAGCTTAGACTTTTTGCGCTCTGGAAACACCATATATTTT. Its translation: CASSLDFLRSGNTIYF.

The chain recombines TRBV27 with TRBJ2-7, with 7 bases matching TRBD1. Germline V CDR1 and CDR2: MNHEY, SMNVEV (reference sequence). This CDR3 has 17 amino acids. Unmatched junction bases numbered 12, after V lost 3 bases and J lost 1 base. Written as DNA, the CDR3 is TGTGCCAGCAGTTTCACAGGGGAAATTACTGGGTCCTACGAGCAGTACTTC. Translating gives CASSFTGEITGSYEQYF.

The rearrangement uses TRBV29-1 and TRBJ2-7, with 9 bases fitting TRBD1. There are 13 residues in the CDR3. Germline CDR1 is SQVTM and CDR2 is ANQGSEA. With V trimmed by 6 bases and J by 0 bases, 3 bases remained unmatched. In DNA, the CDR3 is TGCAGCGTCGGACAGGGGCCCTCCTACGAGCAGTACTTC. Translated: CSVGQGPSYEQYF.

This rearrangement joins TRBV9 to TRBJ1-2; unclear D gene. CDR1 SGDLS and CDR2 YYNGEE come from the germline V gene. V lost 0 bases, J lost 0 bases, and 6 bases lay in between. CDR3 length: 14 residues. DNA of the CDR3: TGTGCCAGCAGCGTAGCAGATACTAACTATGGCTACACCTTC. It encodes CASSVADTNYGYTF. The entire variable domain, with the rest obtained from reference TRBV9 and TRBJ1-2, is as follows: DSGVTQTPKHLITATGQRVTLRCSPRSGDLSVYWYQQSLDQGLQFLIQYYNGEERAKGNILERFSAQQFPDLHSELNLSSLELGDSALYFCASSVADTNYGYTFGSGTRLTVV.

This chain connects TRBV9 to TRBJ1-2; 12 bases map to TRBD1. Per germline, CDR1 SGDLS and CDR2 YYNGEE. The V segment lost 5 bases and the J segment 6 bases; nucleotides outside the gene matches: 8. The CDR3 runs to 15 residues. CDR3 in DNA: TGTGCCAGCAGGGGACAGGGGGCGCGGTTCAATGGCTACACCTTC. It translates to CASRGQGARFNGYTF.

This chain's CDR3 is CASSKGTGGTYEQYF. CDR3 in DNA: TGTGCCAGCAGTAAAGGGACAGGGGGCACCTACGAGCAGTACTTC. The gene calls are TRBV6-1 and TRBJ2-7, with 12 bases lining up with TRBD1. The CDR3 sequence is 15 residues long. Germline V gene sequence: CDR1 MNHNS, CDR2 SASEGT. The V gene end was trimmed by 5 bases and the J gene end by 2 bases; junction bases not matched to a gene: 4.

V gene TRBV5-1 combines with J gene TRBJ2-5, with TRBD2 matching over 8 bases. The CDR3 extends over 17 amino acids. CDR1 and CDR2 from the germline V gene are SGHRS and YFSETQ. V dropped 4 bases and J dropped 3; count of bases not matched to a gene: 14. The CDR3 DNA reads TGCGCCAGCAGCCTCGATAGTTTAGCGGGATCAGAAGAGACCCAGTACTTC. Its translation is CASSLDSLAGSEETQYF.

This rearrangement joins TRBV11-2 to TRBJ1-4; no firm D call. V dropped 1 base and J dropped 8 bases, with 11 bases sitting between them. This CDR3 has 14 residues. Germline CDR1 reads SGHAT; CDR2 reads FQNNGV. The CDR3 nucleotides read TGTGCCAGCAGCTTAGTAGGGTGGAGGGAAAAACTGTTTTTT. Its translation is CASSLVGWREKLFF.

The V gene is TRBV18, the J gene TRBJ1-5; D is uncertain. Germline CDR1 is KGHSH and CDR2 is LQKENI. This CDR3 has 13 residues. Trimming pared 5 bases from V and 6 bases from J, leaving 11 bases between. CDR3 in amino acids: CASSATGFQPQHF. The CDR3 nucleotides read TGTGCCAGCTCAGCGACGGGTTTTCAGCCCCAGCATTTT.

The rearrangement joins TRBV25-1 to TRBJ2-7; 8 nucleotides align to TRBD1. Germline CDR1 reads MGHDK; CDR2 reads SYGVNS. The J segment lost 1 base and the V segment lost 3 bases, leaving 5 bases of the junction unmatched. This CDR3 has 15 amino acids. CDR3 amino acids: CASSDYGQGSYEQYF. In nucleotides, the CDR3 is TGTGCCAGCAGTGATTACGGACAGGGTTCCTACGAGCAGTACTTC.

The chain carries TRBV18 and TRBJ2-3, with 15 nucleotides matching TRBD2. The germline CDR1 and CDR2 sequences are KGHSH and LQKENI. CDR3 length: 16 residues. With V trimmed by 4 bases and J by 5 bases, 4 bases remained unmatched. CDR3 nucleotides: TGTGCCAGCTCACGGACTAGCGGGGGGGCCCAAGATACGCAGTATTTT. Protein: CASSRTSGGAQDTQYF.

Remarks on this clone: This sample also contains other DNA sequences that code for the same CDR3. This sequence joins TRBV5-1 and TRBJ2-2; TRBD2 is a possible D gene (5 bases). The CDR3 runs 15 residues. The V gene's germline CDR1 is SGHRS and CDR2 YFSETQ. V lost 0 bases, J lost 4 bases, and 10 bases lay in between. CDR3: CASSLALGVTGELFF. DNA for the CDR3: TGCGCCAGCAGCTTGGCCCTCGGGGTCACCGGGGAGCTGTTTTTT.

The chain is built from TRBV7-8 and TRBJ2-1, with a weak D call TRBD1 (5 bases). Germline lookup yields CDR1 SGHVS and CDR2 FQNEAQ. CDR3 length: 14 amino acids. Trimming cost V 5 bases and J 3 bases, with 11 bases left between them. Written as DNA, the CDR3 is TGTGCCAGCAGCCTGCGACAGAACTACAATGAGCAGTTCTTC. Translation gives CASSLRQNYNEQFF.

The chain links TRBV5-1 to TRBJ1-1, with a possible D match to TRBD1 (5 bases). V lost 6 bases to trimming and J lost 1 base, with 13 bases between them. The CDR3 covers 14 residues. Germline V CDR1 and CDR2: SGHRS, YFSETQ. In DNA form, the CDR3 reads TGCGCCAGCACCGCCGACAGCACGAACACTGAAGCTTTCTTT. Protein sequence: CASTADSTNTEAFF. Using reference TRBV5-1 and TRBJ1-1 for the parts outside the CDR3, the full variable domain is KAGVTQTPRYLIKTRGQQVTLSCSPISGHRSVSWYQQTPGQGLQFLFEYFSETQRNKGNFPGRFSGRQFSNSRSEMNVSTLELGDSALYLCASTADSTNTEAFFGQGTRLTVV.

About this clone itself: At the DNA level, this CDR3 is encoded by other sequences in the same sample as well. This rearrangement joins TRBV12-1 to TRBJ2-7; TRBD2, the table's D call, lacks a check against the DNA. TRBV12-1 is classified as a pseudogene. The CDR3 extends over 20 amino acids. CDR3 residues: CASSPEVAWRGARFYYEQYF. CDR3 coding DNA: TGTGCCAGCAGCCCCGAGGTGGCGTGGCGGGGGGCCAGATTCTACTACGAGCAGTACTTC.

V gene TRBV6-5 combines with J gene TRBJ1-1; 9 nucleotides line up with TRBD1. V gave up 8 bases and J gave up 6 bases; unmatched junction bases: 10. From germline, CDR1 is MNHEY and CDR2 SVGAGI. The CDR3 runs 14 residues. CDR3 nucleotide sequence: TGTGCCAGCTGTCCGGGACAGGGTCGCGCTGAAGCTTTCTTT. This encodes CASCPGQGRAEAFF.

The V call is TRBV15, the J call TRBJ2-1; maybe TRBD2 (6 bases). The CDR3 has 14 amino acids. CDR1 is LNHNV, CDR2 YYDKDF, per germline (reference sequence). V was shortened by 8 bases and J by 4 bases, with 15 bases between the two germline ends. CDR3: CATAAGPLYNEQFF. CDR3 nucleotide sequence: TGTGCCACCGCCGCGGGACCATTATACAATGAGCAGTTCTTC.

The chain employs TRBV7-6 and TRBJ2-3; 11 bases match TRBD2. Germline CDR1 and CDR2: SGHVS and FNYEAQ. CDR3 length equals 18 residues. V gave up 5 bases and J gave up 0 bases; unmatched junction bases: 10. CDR3 in DNA: TGTGCCAGCAGCCTCACTAGCGGGGGTTCACCTAGCACAGATACGCAGTATTTT. Amino acids: CASSLTSGGSPSTDTQYF. Full variable domain (outside the CDR3, taken from reference TRBV7-6 and TRBJ2-3): GAGVSQSPRYKVTKRGQDVALRCDPISGHVSLYWYRQALGQGPEFLTYFNYEAQQDKSGLPNDRFSAERPEGSISTLTIQRTEQRDSAMYRCASSLTSGGSPSTDTQYFGPGTRLTVL.

V usage is TRBV30 and J usage is TRBJ1-2, with 7 positions matching TRBD1. This CDR3 has 14 residues. The ends lost 0 bases at V and 4 bases at J; junction bases unmatched: 5. In germline, CDR1 is GTSNPN, CDR2 SVGIG (reference sequence). The CDR3 loop is CAWSVQGTAYGYTF. The CDR3 DNA reads as TGTGCCTGGAGTGTACAGGGGACAGCCTATGGCTACACCTTC.

This CDR3 reads CASSGSRTTGNTEAFF. CDR3 DNA: TGTGCCAGCAGTGGGTCGAGAACGACAGGGAACACTGAAGCTTTCTTT. The chain recombines TRBV2 with TRBJ1-1, with a possible D match to TRBD1 (6 bases). The length of the CDR3 is 16 residues. Germline CDR1 and CDR2: SNHLY and FYNNEI. The V end lost 4 bases, the J end lost 1 base, and 16 bases lay between the germline ends.

The chain has TRBV7-8 and TRBJ1-1; D call uncertain. This CDR3 is built from 15 residues. Germline V lookup: CDR1 SGHVS, CDR2 FQNEAQ. The V gene lost 2 bases and the J gene lost 6 bases, with 16 bases spanning the gap. CDR3 coding DNA: TGTGCCAGCAGCTTATCCGGGAAGTACGAGGCTGAAGCTTTCTTT. Its protein product is CASSLSGKYEAEAFF.

The rearrangement links TRBV6-1 to TRBJ1-1; TRBD1 agrees at 9 bases. The CDR3 sequence is 14 residues long. Germline V CDR1 and CDR2: MNHNS, SASEGT. Unmatched junction bases numbered 2, after V lost 4 bases and J lost 2 bases. The CDR3 DNA is TGTGCCAGCAGTGTACAGGGGGCAAACACTGAAGCTTTCTTT. Its protein is CASSVQGANTEAFF.

The chain joins TRBV27 to TRBJ2-5; the match to TRBD2 covers 8 bases. J was trimmed by 9 bases and V by 2 bases; bases with no gene match: 11. CDR3 length equals 15 residues. Germline V gene lookup returns CDR1 MNHEY and CDR2 SMNVEV (reference sequence). DNA for the CDR3: TGTGCCAGCAGTTTAGCCGGGGGGGCGGCTGGGGCCCAGTACTTC. Amino acids: CASSLAGGAAGAQYF.

This rearrangement joins TRBV9 to TRBJ1-2, with 9 nucleotides matching TRBD1. Looked up from germline, CDR1 is SGDLS and CDR2 is YYNGEE. This CDR3 is 13 amino acids long. Trimming cost V 2 bases and J 4 bases; bases outside gene matches: 0. The CDR3: CASSVGQGYGYTF. The CDR3 region has the DNA TGTGCCAGCAGCGTGGGACAGGGCTATGGCTACACCTTC. Complete variable domain (other parts from reference TRBV9 and TRBJ1-2): DSGVTQTPKHLITATGQRVTLRCSPRSGDLSVYWYQQSLDQGLQFLIQYYNGEERAKGNILERFSAQQFPDLHSELNLSSLELGDSALYFCASSVGQGYGYTFGSGTRLTVV.

The chain is built from TRBV11-2 and TRBJ2-1; weak D call: TRBD2 (6 bases). Deletions cut 8 bases from V and 5 bases from J, with 13 bases between. Germline lookup yields CDR1 SGHAT and CDR2 FQNNGV. This CDR3 comprises 13 residues. The CDR3 sequence: CASSGESDNEQFF. CDR3 DNA sequence: TGTGCCAGCTCGGGGGAGTCCGACAATGAGCAGTTCTTC.

On this clone itself: The junction differs from germline at one of its ends, possibly a read error. V usage is TRBV19 and J usage is TRBJ1-2; maybe TRBD1 (6 bases). Germline lookup yields CDR1 LNHDA and CDR2 SQIVND (reference sequence). CDR3 length equals 14 residues. The DNA for the CDR3 is TGTGCCAGTAGTTTAGACAGGACTTACTATGGCTACACCTTC. Its translation: CASSLDRTYYGYTF. Together with reference TRBV19 and TRBJ1-2, the CDR3 gives the full variable domain: DGGITQSPKYLFRKEGQNVTLSCEQNLNHDAMYWYRQDPGQGLRLIYYSQIVNDFQKGDIAEGYSVSREKKESFPLTVTSAQKNPTAFYLCASSLDRTYYGYTFGSGTRLTVV.

About this clone: One end of the junction does not line up with germline, which may come from a read error. J is TRBJ2-7 and V is TRBV7-7; TRBD1 matches 7 bases. This CDR3 region has 14 residues. The germline V gene has CDR1 SSHAT and CDR2 FNYEAQ (reference sequence). For the CDR3, the DNA is TGTGCTAGCAGCCTAGGGGACAGTTCCTACGAGCAGTACTTC. Translating gives CASSLGDSSYEQYF. The entire variable domain, with the rest obtained from reference TRBV7-7 and TRBJ2-7, is as follows: GAGVSQSPRYKVTKRGQDVTLRCDPISSHATLYWYQQALGQGPEFLTYFNYEAQPDKSGLPSDRFSAERPEGSISTLTIQRTEQRDSAMYRCASSLGDSSYEQYFGPGTRLTVT.

The chain uses TRBV5-8 and TRBJ2-3; D is undetermined. The CDR3 length is 15 residues. CDR1 SGHTS and CDR2 YDEGEE come from the germline V gene. V lost 4 bases to trimming and J lost 2 bases, with 14 bases between them. In DNA, the CDR3 is TGTGCCAGCAGCACGGGTCTTGATTACACAGATACGCAGTATTTT. Residues: CASSTGLDYTDTQYF.

This chain links TRBV7-9 with TRBJ2-1, with D perhaps TRBD1 (5 bases). Germline loops: CDR1 SEHNR, CDR2 FQNEAQ (reference sequence). CDR3 size: 16 residues. Trimming shortened V by 5 bases and J by 7 bases, and 21 bases separated the two germline ends. The DNA for the CDR3 is TGTGCCAGCAGCCCCCCCTTGGGGCTACTAAATAATGAGCAGTTCTTC. Protein product: CASSPPLGLLNNEQFF.

This chain connects TRBV4-1 to TRBJ1-3; no clear D. V lost 3 bases, J lost 2 bases, and 2 bases lay in between. Germline assignment: CDR1 MGHRA and CDR2 YSYEKL. This CDR3 is built from 12 residues. This CDR3 is CASSHTGNTIYF. For the CDR3, the DNA is TGCGCCAGCAGCCACACTGGAAACACCATATATTTT.